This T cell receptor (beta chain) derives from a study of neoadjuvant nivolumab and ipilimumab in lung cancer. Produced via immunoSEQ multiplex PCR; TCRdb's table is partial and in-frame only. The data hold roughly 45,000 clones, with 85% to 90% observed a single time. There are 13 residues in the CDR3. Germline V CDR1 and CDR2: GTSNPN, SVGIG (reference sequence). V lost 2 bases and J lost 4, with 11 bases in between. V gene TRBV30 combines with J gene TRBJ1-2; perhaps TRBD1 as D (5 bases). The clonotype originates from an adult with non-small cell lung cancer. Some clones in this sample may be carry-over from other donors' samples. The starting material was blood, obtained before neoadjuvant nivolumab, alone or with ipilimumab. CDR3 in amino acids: CAWSRDRPYGYTF. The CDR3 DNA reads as TGTGCCTGGAGTCGGGACCGGCCCTATGGCTACACCTTC.